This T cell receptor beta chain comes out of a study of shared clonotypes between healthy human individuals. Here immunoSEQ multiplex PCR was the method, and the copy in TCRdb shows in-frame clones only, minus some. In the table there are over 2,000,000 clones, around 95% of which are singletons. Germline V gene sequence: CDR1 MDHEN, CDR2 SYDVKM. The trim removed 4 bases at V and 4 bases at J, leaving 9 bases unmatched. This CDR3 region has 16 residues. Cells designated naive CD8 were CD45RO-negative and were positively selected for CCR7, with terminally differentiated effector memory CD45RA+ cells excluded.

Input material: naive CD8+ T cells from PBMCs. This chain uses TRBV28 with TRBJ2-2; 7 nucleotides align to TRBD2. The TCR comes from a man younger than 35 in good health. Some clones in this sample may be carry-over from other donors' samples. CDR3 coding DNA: TGTGCCAGCAGTTCACAGAGCGGGACTGCCACCGGGGAGCTGTTTTTT. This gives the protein CASSSQSGTATGELFF.